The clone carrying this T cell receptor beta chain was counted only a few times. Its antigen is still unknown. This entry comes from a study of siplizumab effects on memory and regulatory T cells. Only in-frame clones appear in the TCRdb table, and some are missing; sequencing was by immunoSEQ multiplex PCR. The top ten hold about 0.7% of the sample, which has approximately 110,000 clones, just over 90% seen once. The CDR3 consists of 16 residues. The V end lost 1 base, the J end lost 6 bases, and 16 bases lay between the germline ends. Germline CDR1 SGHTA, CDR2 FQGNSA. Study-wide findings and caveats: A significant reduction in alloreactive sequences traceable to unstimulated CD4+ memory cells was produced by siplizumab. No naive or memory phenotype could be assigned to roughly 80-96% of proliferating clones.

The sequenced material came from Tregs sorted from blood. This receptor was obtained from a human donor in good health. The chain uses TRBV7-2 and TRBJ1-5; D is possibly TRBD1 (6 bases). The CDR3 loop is CASSLGGRGGGQPQHF. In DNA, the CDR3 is TGTGCCAGCAGCTTAGGGGGACGAGGGGGTGGTCAGCCCCAGCATTTT.